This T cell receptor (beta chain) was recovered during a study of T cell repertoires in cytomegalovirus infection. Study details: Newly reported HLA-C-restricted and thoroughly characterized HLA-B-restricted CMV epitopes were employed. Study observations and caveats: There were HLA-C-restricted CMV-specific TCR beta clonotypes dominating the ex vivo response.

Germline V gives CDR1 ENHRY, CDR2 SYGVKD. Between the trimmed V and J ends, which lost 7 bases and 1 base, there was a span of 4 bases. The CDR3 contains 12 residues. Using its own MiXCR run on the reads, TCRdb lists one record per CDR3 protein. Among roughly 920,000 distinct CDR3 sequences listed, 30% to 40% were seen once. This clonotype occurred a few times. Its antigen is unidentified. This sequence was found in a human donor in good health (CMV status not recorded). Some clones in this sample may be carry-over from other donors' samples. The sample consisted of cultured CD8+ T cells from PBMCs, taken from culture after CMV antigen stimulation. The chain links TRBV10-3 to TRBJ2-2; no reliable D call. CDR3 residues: CAIIGNTGELFF. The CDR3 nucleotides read TGTGCCATCATCGGGAACACCGGGGAGCTGTTTTTT.